The next 24 T cell receptor beta chains were all read from a single sample in a study of T cells in localized non-small cell lung cancer. Sequencing was performed with immunoSEQ multiplex PCR; in TCRdb, only in-frame clones are kept and a portion is missing. Of 40,000 or so clones in the sample, roughly 83% were seen once. The starting material was PBMCs, obtained before any cancer treatment. These TCRs come from a woman aged 35-75 years with stage II squamous cell lung carcinoma.

This sequence joins TRBV19 and TRBJ1-4, with D possibly matching TRBD1 (6 bases). The CDR3 has 16 residues. Germline values: CDR1 LNHDA, CDR2 SQIVND (reference sequence). Trimming left V 5 bases short and J 5 bases short, with 18 bases between. The CDR3 nucleotides are TGTGCCAGTAGTGTCTCGTCAGGGGCAGGGAATGAAAAACTGTTTTTT. Protein sequence: CASSVSSGAGNEKLFF.

This rearrangement joins TRBV29-1 to TRBJ2-1; D unclear. CDR1 is SQVTM and CDR2 is ANQGSEA in the germline V gene. Between the trimmed V and J ends, which lost 4 bases and 0 bases, there was a span of 4 bases. The CDR3 is 12 residues long. This CDR3 is CSVAGSYNEQFF. In nucleotides, the CDR3 is TGCAGCGTTGCCGGCTCCTACAATGAGCAGTTCTTC.

This chain links TRBV6-5 with TRBJ1-4; 8 bases align to TRBD1. CDR1 and CDR2 from the germline V gene are MNHEY and SVGAGI. Trimming at V came to 2 bases and at J to 1 base, leaving 3 bases not matched to a gene. The CDR3 has 16 amino acids. Here the CDR3 reads CASSYTTGGTNEKLFF. CDR3 coding DNA: TGTGCCAGCAGTTACACTACAGGGGGAACTAATGAAAAACTGTTTTTT.

In this sample, this clone turned up once. The gene calls are TRBV12-5 and TRBJ1-2, with TRBD1 matching over 7 bases. Germline CDR1 LGHNT, CDR2 FRNRAP. The CDR3 is made up of 16 amino acids. V lost 0 bases and J lost 4; bases outside the gene matches: 8. The CDR3 DNA sequence: TGTGCTAGTGGTTTGGTACGACCCTCAGGGGGCTATGGCTACACCTTC. As protein: CASGLVRPSGGYGYTF.

V usage is TRBV7-2 and J usage is TRBJ2-7, with TRBD1 identical over 7 bases. The CDR3 length is 15 residues. V shed 6 bases, J shed 2 bases, and the junction held 10 bases outside the gene matches. CDR1 is SGHTA, CDR2 FQGNSA, per germline. The CDR3 region has the DNA TGTGCCAGCAGGATTTCCGGGACAGAGGCCTACGAGCAGTACTTC. It translates to CASRISGTEAYEQYF.

J is TRBJ1-2 and V is TRBV9, with D perhaps TRBD1 (5 bases). Trimming removed 5 bases from V and 5 bases from J, with 13 bases in between. Germline V gene data show CDR1 as SGDLS and CDR2 as YYNGEE. This CDR3 contains 13 residues. Here the CDR3 reads CASRDITDYGYTF. For the CDR3, the DNA is TGTGCCAGCAGGGACATAACGGATTATGGCTACACCTTC.

The chain combines TRBV6-5 with TRBJ2-5; no reliable D call. Germline values: CDR1 MNHEY, CDR2 SVGAGI. The germline V and J ends were trimmed by 7 bases and 3 bases, with 18 bases remaining between them. The CDR3 length is 15 residues. The CDR3: CASTPGSANEETQYF. As DNA, the CDR3 is TGTGCCAGCACCCCCGGATCCGCGAATGAAGAGACCCAGTACTTC.

This chain links TRBV5-5 with TRBJ1-1; 7 bases are a match to TRBD1. Germline loops: CDR1 SGHKS, CDR2 YYEKEE (reference sequence). With V trimmed by 3 bases and J by 5 bases, 4 bases remained unmatched. The CDR3 totals 13 residues. CDR3 residues: CASSSQGGTEAFF. As DNA, the CDR3 is TGTGCCAGCAGCTCTCAGGGGGGGACTGAAGCTTTCTTT.

The genes are TRBV5-1 and TRBJ2-5; TRBD2 matches at 13 bases. Germline CDR1 is SGHRS and CDR2 is YFSETQ. The CDR3 spans 16 residues. J gave up 4 bases and V 4 bases, and 7 bases lay outside the gene matches. CDR3 sequence reads: CASSPLAGGPVETQYF. CDR3 in DNA: TGCGCCAGCAGCCCACTAGCGGGAGGGCCAGTAGAGACCCAGTACTTC. Combining the CDR3 with reference TRBV5-1 and TRBJ2-5 gives the whole variable domain KAGVTQTPRYLIKTRGQQVTLSCSPISGHRSVSWYQQTPGQGLQFLFEYFSETQRNKGNFPGRFSGRQFSNSRSEMNVSTLELGDSALYLCASSPLAGGPVETQYFGPGTRLLVL.

CDR3 region: CASSLGGSYNGYTF. DNA of the CDR3: TGTGCCAGCAGCTTAGGAGGCTCATACAATGGCTACACCTTC. The rearrangement joins TRBV11-2 to TRBJ1-2; D gene uncertain. The CDR3 loop spans 14 amino acids. Germline CDR1 and CDR2: SGHAT and FQNNGV. V lost 1 base, J lost 6 bases, and 12 bases lay in between.

The chain is built from TRBV7-2 and TRBJ1-2; a weak D match, TRBD1 (5 bases). V lost 6 bases, J lost 4 bases, and 12 bases lay in between. The CDR3 runs to 13 residues. CDR1 and CDR2 from the germline V gene are SGHTA and FQGNSA. The CDR3 sequence: CASSLQGVYGYTF. The CDR3 DNA sequence: TGTGCCAGCAGTTTACAAGGGGTCTATGGCTACACCTTC.

This clone was seen only a few times. The J gene is TRBJ1-1, the V gene TRBV14; D possibly corresponds to TRBD1 (6 bases). This CDR3 is 13 amino acids long. Trimming stripped 3 bases from V and 5 bases from J, with 10 bases between. The germline CDR1 and CDR2 sequences are SGHDN and FVKESK. Written as DNA, the CDR3 is TGTGCCAGCAGCCATGGAGGGGGGACTGAAGCTTTCTTT. Its translation is CASSHGGGTEAFF.

The chain is built from TRBV4-3 and TRBJ1-2, with 9 bases matching TRBD1. The germline CDR1 and CDR2 sequences are LGHNA and YSLEER. CDR3 length equals 16 residues. J was trimmed by 8 bases and V by 3 bases; bases with no gene match: 13. CDR3 in amino acids: CASSQDMTGTGSGYTF. As DNA, the CDR3 is TGCGCCAGCAGCCAGGATATGACCGGGACAGGGTCCGGCTACACCTTC.

CDR3 loop: CATGTEYYEQYF. The CDR3 nucleotides read TGTGCCACCGGGACGGAGTACTACGAGCAGTACTTC. The rearrangement uses TRBV2 and TRBJ2-7; D possibly matches TRBD1 or TRBD2 (5 bases each). The V end was cut by 10 bases, the J end by 3 bases, with 13 bases between. The CDR3 length is 12 residues. Looked up from germline, CDR1 is SNHLY and CDR2 is FYNNEI.

This clone was seen just once. The chain employs TRBV27 and TRBJ2-7; perhaps D is TRBD1 or TRBD2 (5 bases each). The germline V gene encodes CDR1 MNHEY and CDR2 SMNVEV (reference sequence). Deletions cut 5 bases from V and 3 bases from J, with 23 bases between. The CDR3 length is 17 residues. The CDR3 is CASSPPTRDGGLYEQYF. Here the CDR3 DNA reads TGTGCCAGCAGTCCACCGACCCGGGACGGCGGTCTCTACGAGCAGTACTTC.

CDR3 protein: CASSLARGHEQYF. The CDR3 bases are TGTGCCAGCAGCTTGGCACGGGGCCACGAGCAGTACTTC. The chain has TRBV5-8 and TRBJ2-7; D is perhaps TRBD1 or TRBD2 (5 bases each). The CDR3 spans 13 residues. The germline V gene encodes CDR1 SGHTS and CDR2 YDEGEE. The germline V and J ends were trimmed by 0 bases and 5 bases, with 9 bases remaining between them.

The J gene is TRBJ1-1, the V gene TRBV4-2, with TRBD1 matching over 8 bases. The CDR3 is 15 residues long. The junction had 6 bases not matched to a gene; V was cut back by 5 bases and J by 1 base. CDR1 and CDR2 (germline): LGHNA, YNFKEQ. The DNA for the CDR3 is TGTGCCAGCAGCTCGCCGGGACAGGCGAACACTGAAGCTTTCTTT. This codes for CASSSPGQANTEAFF.

The chain is built from TRBV25-1 and TRBJ1-2, with D perhaps matching TRBD1 (5 bases). Per germline, CDR1 MGHDK and CDR2 SYGVNS. This CDR3 is built from 15 residues. Trimming removed 0 bases from V and 8 bases from J, with 16 bases in between. Here the CDR3 reads CASSEYEGQVGGYTF. The CDR3 nucleotides read TGTGCCAGCAGTGAATACGAGGGGCAGGTCGGGGGCTACACCTTC.

The genes are TRBV28 and TRBJ2-3; perhaps TRBD2 as D (5 bases). Germline V gene sequence: CDR1 MDHEN, CDR2 SYDVKM. V was shortened by 4 bases and J by 0 bases, with 20 bases between the two germline ends. This CDR3 is built from 18 residues. CDR3 amino acids: CASSSLLAILSSTDTQYF. The CDR3 DNA reads TGTGCCAGCAGTTCCCTTTTAGCGATACTGTCTAGCACAGATACGCAGTATTTT. Supplemented by reference TRBV28 and TRBJ2-3, the full variable domain reads DVKVTQSSRYLVKRTGEKVFLECVQDMDHENMFWYRQDPGLGLRLIYFSYDVKMKEKGDIPEGYSVSREKKERFSLILESASTNQTSMYLCASSSLLAILSSTDTQYFGPGTRLTVL.

The chain uses TRBV14 and TRBJ1-1; D is unresolved. CDR1 is SGHDN, CDR2 FVKESK, per germline. The ends were cut back, 4 bases at V and 8 bases at J, with 11 bases in the middle. CDR3 length: 12 residues. The CDR3 region is CASSPGNREAFF. CDR3 coding DNA: TGTGCCAGCAGCCCCGGGAACCGGGAAGCTTTCTTT. The full variable domain, rest sourced from reference TRBV14 and TRBJ1-1, is EAGVTQFPSHSVIEKGQTVTLRCDPISGHDNLYWYRRVMGKEIKFLLHFVKESKQDESGMPNNRFLAERTGGTYSTLKVQPAELEDSGVYFCASSPGNREAFFGQGTRLTVV.

V usage is TRBV5-5 and J usage is TRBJ2-7; D is unresolved. The V end lost 0 bases, the J end lost 3 bases, and 10 bases lay between the germline ends. From germline, CDR1 is SGHKS and CDR2 YYEKEE (reference sequence). There are 14 residues in the CDR3. CDR3: CASSLAAGNYEQYV. CDR3 nucleotide sequence: TGTGCCAGCAGCTTGGCCGCAGGTAACTACGAGCAGTACGTC.

This clone has only a few counts. The chain employs TRBV4-3 and TRBJ2-7; 7 nucleotides agree with TRBD2. This CDR3 is 16 amino acids long. CDR1 and CDR2 from the germline V gene are LGHNA and YSLEER. V lost 1 base and J lost 0; bases outside the gene matches: 6. The CDR3 loop reads CASSQATSAYSYEQYF. CDR3 DNA: TGCGCCAGCAGCCAAGCAACTAGCGCCTACTCCTACGAGCAGTACTTC.

The chain couples TRBV7-2 to TRBJ2-2, with D unclear. Germline V CDR1 and CDR2: SGHTA, FQGNSA. Trimming removed 4 bases at V and 6 bases at J, with 15 bases between. CDR3 length equals 15 residues. The CDR3 here is CASSSQKLGSGELFF. The CDR3, as DNA: TGTGCCAGCAGCTCACAAAAGCTAGGGTCCGGGGAGCTGTTTTTT.

The chain links TRBV4-2 to TRBJ2-3; the match to TRBD2 covers 12 bases. V lost 0 bases to trimming and J lost 5 bases; unmatched junction nucleotides: 6. This CDR3 has 17 residues. The germline V gene has CDR1 LGHNA and CDR2 YNFKEQ. CDR3 in DNA: TGTGCCAGCAGCCAAGAGGTCCTAGCGGGAGGGCGAGATACGCAGTATTTT. Residues: CASSQEVLAGGRDTQYF.